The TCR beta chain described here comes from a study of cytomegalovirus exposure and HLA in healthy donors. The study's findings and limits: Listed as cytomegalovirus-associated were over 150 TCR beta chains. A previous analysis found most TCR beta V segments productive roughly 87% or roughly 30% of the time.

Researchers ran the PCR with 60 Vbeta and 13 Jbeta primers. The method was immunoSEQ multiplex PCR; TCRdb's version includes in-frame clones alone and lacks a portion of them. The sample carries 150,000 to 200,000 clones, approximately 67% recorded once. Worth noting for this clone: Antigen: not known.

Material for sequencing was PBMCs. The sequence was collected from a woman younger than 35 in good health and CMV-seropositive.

The CDR3 region is CASSLSPLASTDTQYF. The CDR3 DNA is TGTGCCAGCAGTTTATCCCCGCTAGCTAGCACAGATACGCAGTATTTT. The genes are TRBV27 and TRBJ2-3; the D gene is possibly TRBD2 (5 bases). The germline gives CDR1 MNHEY, CDR2 SMNVEV (reference sequence). V was clipped by 0 bases and J by 0 bases, with 10 bases between them. This CDR3 is built from 16 residues.